This passage covers 15 T cell receptor beta chains from one sample sequenced in a study of cytomegalovirus exposure and HLA in healthy donors. The primer mix had 60 Vbeta and 13 Jbeta primers. The protocol was immunoSEQ multiplex PCR, while the TCRdb copy is restricted to in-frame clones and leaves out a portion. The sample includes approximately 89,000 clones, 75% to 80% of them seen just once. The sequenced sample was PBMCs. All receptors derive from a man aged 25 to 40 in good health and CMV-seronegative.

Note on this clone: One end of the junction varies from germline; a read error may be responsible. The CDR3 loop reads CANSKTGGLADTQYF. The CDR3 nucleotides read TGTGCCAACAGCAAAACAGGGGGCTTGGCAGATACGCAGTATTTT. The chain is built from TRBV7-6 and TRBJ2-3; 9 nucleotides align to TRBD1. Germline CDR1 and CDR2: SGHVS and FNYEAQ. The CDR3 sequence is 15 residues long.

This clone has only one observation. The chain carries TRBV19 and TRBJ1-1; no definite D call. This CDR3 comprises 14 residues. Germline V gene data show CDR1 as LNHDA and CDR2 as SQIVND (reference sequence). Trimming pared 4 bases from V and 1 base from J, leaving 10 bases between. CDR3 in DNA: TGTGCCAGTAGTAGGCCCCCGGGGAACACTGAAGCTTTCTTT. It is translated as CASSRPPGNTEAFF. Variable domain in full (rest from reference TRBV19 and TRBJ1-1): DGGITQSPKYLFRKEGQNVTLSCEQNLNHDAMYWYRQDPGQGLRLIYYSQIVNDFQKGDIAEGYSVSREKKESFPLTVTSAQKNPTAFYLCASSRPPGNTEAFFGQGTRLTVV.

The CDR3 loop reads CAISVGGTGPEAFF. Here the CDR3 DNA reads TGTGCCATCAGTGTTGGAGGGACAGGGCCTGAAGCTTTCTTT. V is TRBV10-3 and J is TRBJ1-1, with TRBD1 matching 9 bases. V trimming: 4 bases; J trimming: 6 bases; junction bases outside the gene matches: 6. This CDR3 contains 14 residues. Germline loops: CDR1 ENHRY, CDR2 SYGVKD.

The chain uses TRBV5-4 and TRBJ1-3; TRBD1 matches 11 bases. V shed 4 bases and J 0 bases; nucleotides not matched to a gene: 3. The CDR3 spans 16 residues. Germline V gene lookup returns CDR1 SGHNT and CDR2 YYREEE (reference sequence). The CDR3: CASSPGTGGSGNTIYF. CDR3 sequence (DNA): TGTGCCAGCAGCCCCGGGACAGGGGGCTCTGGAAACACCATATATTTT.

The J gene is TRBJ1-5, the V gene TRBV19, with D possibly TRBD1 on 5 matching bases. CDR1 is LNHDA and CDR2 is SQIVND in the germline V gene (reference sequence). V was cut by 5 bases and J by 6 bases, with 17 bases left in between. The CDR3 runs to 15 residues. The CDR3, as DNA: TGTGCCAGTAGTCTTACTCCGGGGGGGGTTCAGCCCCAGCATTTT. The encoded protein is CASSLTPGGVQPQHF.

As concerns this clone: The identical CDR3 is also encoded by other nucleotide sequences in the sample. This sequence joins TRBV28 and TRBJ1-1; no clear D gene. Per the germline V gene, CDR1 is MDHEN and CDR2 is SYDVKM. The CDR3 loop spans 13 amino acids. The ends were cut back, 5 bases at V and 0 bases at J, with 7 bases in the middle. As DNA, the CDR3 is TGTGCCAGCAGTCGACAAGTGAACACTGAAGCTTTCTTT. Translated: CASSRQVNTEAFF.

The rearrangement links TRBV9 to TRBJ1-2; tentatively, D is TRBD1 (5 bases). The CDR3 is 13 residues long. Germline values: CDR1 SGDLS, CDR2 YYNGEE. V was pared by 4 bases and J by 3 bases, with 10 bases between. In DNA form, the CDR3 reads TGTGCCAGCAGCCAGACAGACCACTATGGCTACACCTTC. Encoded protein: CASSQTDHYGYTF.

The V gene is TRBV7-2, the J gene TRBJ2-5, with TRBD2 matching 10 bases. Germline CDR1 is SGHTA and CDR2 is FQGNSA. Losses at the gene ends were 5 bases for V and 3 bases for J; bases not matched to a gene: 3. CDR3 length equals 14 residues. CDR3 in amino acids: CASSAGLAKETQYF. The CDR3 DNA follows: TGTGCCAGCAGCGCGGGACTAGCGAAAGAGACCCAGTACTTC.

CDR3 DNA: TGTGCCAGCAGTTTTTATTTCGACCAAGAGACCCAGTACTTC. Translation: CASSFYFDQETQYF. This chain connects TRBV27 to TRBJ2-5, with D uncertain. The CDR3 runs 14 residues. Trimming removed 3 bases from V and 0 bases from J, with 8 bases in between. CDR1 is MNHEY and CDR2 is SMNVEV in the germline V gene (reference sequence).

V usage is TRBV9 and J usage is TRBJ2-5; TRBD2 might be the D (5 bases). Germline assignment: CDR1 SGDLS and CDR2 YYNGEE. The CDR3 is 14 residues long. V was shortened by 1 base and J by 3 bases, with 10 bases between the two germline ends. Written as DNA, the CDR3 is TGTGCCAGCAGCGTATCCTCCGGGGAAGAGACCCAGTACTTC. Protein sequence: CASSVSSGEETQYF.

The chain links TRBV5-5 to TRBJ2-1; possibly TRBD1 for D (7 bases). Germline loops: CDR1 SGHKS, CDR2 YYEKEE (reference sequence). Trimming pared 2 bases from V and 0 bases from J, leaving 9 bases between. The CDR3 has 15 residues. The CDR3 nucleotides read TGTGCCAGCAGCTTCCAGGGGGGCTCCTACAATGAGCAGTTCTTC. This gives the protein CASSFQGGSYNEQFF.

This clone was counted a single time. The chain combines TRBV5-5 with TRBJ2-7, with D possibly being TRBD1 (5 bases). Per the germline V gene, CDR1 is SGHKS and CDR2 is YYEKEE (reference sequence). The ends were cut back, 2 bases at V and 0 bases at J, with 27 bases in the middle. The CDR3 consists of 20 residues. The CDR3 loop is CASSFLVPLRTSLHSYEQYF. Written as DNA, the CDR3 is TGTGCCAGCAGCTTCTTGGTCCCTTTGCGGACATCCCTTCACTCCTACGAGCAGTACTTC.

This clone is termed medium-sized. This chain uses TRBV5-4 with TRBJ2-7, with D unclear. Germline V lookup: CDR1 SGHNT, CDR2 YYREEE (reference sequence). V lost 4 bases to trimming and J lost 1 base, with 15 bases between them. The CDR3 is 15 amino acids. DNA of the CDR3: TGTGCCAGCAGCCCGAATGCAGGAATTTCCTACGAGCAGTACTTC. The encoded protein is CASSPNAGISYEQYF.

The V gene is TRBV6-1, the J gene TRBJ2-5, with D maybe TRBD1 (6 bases). This CDR3 is 14 amino acids long. The V end lost 8 bases, the J end lost 6 bases, and 19 bases lay between the germline ends. Germline V gene sequence: CDR1 MNHNS, CDR2 SASEGT. CDR3 loop: CASGAGVGEKTQYF. As DNA, the CDR3 is TGTGCCAGCGGCGCAGGGGTGGGGGAGAAGACCCAGTACTTC.

The gene calls are TRBV5-6 and TRBJ1-1; D ambiguous. CDR1 and CDR2 from the germline V gene are SGHDT and YYEEEE. Trimming pared 0 bases from V and 1 base from J, leaving 13 bases between. This CDR3 comprises 16 residues. The CDR3 nucleotides are TGTGCCAGCAGCTTGGTAGCGGGTTTAGAGAACACTGAAGCTTTCTTT. Its translation: CASSLVAGLENTEAFF. Drawing the rest from reference TRBV5-6 and TRBJ1-1, the complete variable domain is DAGVTQSPTHLIKTRGQQVTLRCSPKSGHDTVSWYQQALGQGPQFIFQYYEEEERQRGNFPDRFSGHQFPNYSSELNVNALLLGDSALYLCASSLVAGLENTEAFFGQGTRLTVV.